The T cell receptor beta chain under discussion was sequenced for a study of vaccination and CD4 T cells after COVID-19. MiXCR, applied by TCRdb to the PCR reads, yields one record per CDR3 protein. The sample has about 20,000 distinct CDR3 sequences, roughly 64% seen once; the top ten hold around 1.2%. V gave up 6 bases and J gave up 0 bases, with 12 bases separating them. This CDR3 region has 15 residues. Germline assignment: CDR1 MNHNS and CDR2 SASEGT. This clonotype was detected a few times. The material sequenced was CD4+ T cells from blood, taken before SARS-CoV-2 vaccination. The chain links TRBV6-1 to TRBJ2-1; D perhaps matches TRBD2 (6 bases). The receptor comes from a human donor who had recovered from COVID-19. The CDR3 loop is CASSGRDSSYNEQFF. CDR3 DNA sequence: TGTGCCAGCAGCGGACGGGACTCCTCCTACAATGAGCAGTTCTTC.